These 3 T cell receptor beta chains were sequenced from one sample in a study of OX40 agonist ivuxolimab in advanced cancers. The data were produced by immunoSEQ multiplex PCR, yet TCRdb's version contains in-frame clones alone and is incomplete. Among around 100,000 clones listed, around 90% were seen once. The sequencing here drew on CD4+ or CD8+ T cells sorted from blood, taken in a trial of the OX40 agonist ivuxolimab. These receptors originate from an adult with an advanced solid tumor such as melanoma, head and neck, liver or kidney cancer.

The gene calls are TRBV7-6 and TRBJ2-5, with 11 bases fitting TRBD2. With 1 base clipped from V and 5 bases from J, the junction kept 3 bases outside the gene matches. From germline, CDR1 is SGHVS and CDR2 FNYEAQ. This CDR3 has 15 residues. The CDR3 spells CASSLGLAGGETQYF. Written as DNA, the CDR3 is TGTGCCAGCAGCTTAGGGCTAGCGGGAGGCGAGACCCAGTACTTC.

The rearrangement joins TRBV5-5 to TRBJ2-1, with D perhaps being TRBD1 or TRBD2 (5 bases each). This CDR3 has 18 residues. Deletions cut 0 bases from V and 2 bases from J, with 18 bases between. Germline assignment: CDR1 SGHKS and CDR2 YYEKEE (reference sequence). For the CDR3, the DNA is TGTGCCAGCAGCTTGGTCGCGAGGGGAGCTATGGCCTACAATGAGCAGTTCTTC. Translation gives CASSLVARGAMAYNEQFF.

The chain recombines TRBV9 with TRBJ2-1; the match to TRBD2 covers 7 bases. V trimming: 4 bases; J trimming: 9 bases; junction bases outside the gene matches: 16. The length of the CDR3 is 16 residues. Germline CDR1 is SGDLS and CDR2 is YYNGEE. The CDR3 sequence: CASSPQVAGVSFEQFF. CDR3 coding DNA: TGTGCCAGCAGCCCCCAGGTGGCGGGAGTGTCGTTTGAGCAGTTCTTC.